This is a list of T cell receptor beta chains from one sample in a study of molecular identifiers for immune sequencing clone quantification. TCRdb re-called the PCR reads through MiXCR, storing one row per CDR3 protein. This sample has approximately 100,000 distinct CDR3 sequences; 35% to 40% occur once, and the top ten carry approximately 3.8%. The specimen sequenced was naive CD8+ T cells from blood, with Jurkat cell RNA spiked in. These receptors originate from a human donor in good health. Some libraries in this study had Jurkat cell RNA spiked in. Each CDR3 is given without its conserved first and last residue. Each record gives: V gene, CDR3 protein.

TRBV27	ASSRGGSYNEQF
TRBV7-9	ASSFRRLAGSDTQY
TRBV18	ASSPERLRVTDTQY
TRBV9	ASSEGTNEKLV
TRBV28	ASSLQPAGDPLQAF
TRBV6-9	ASRGRRTYEQY
TRBV12-5	ASGFGTDNEQF
TRBV28	ATRRGLCAHPLH
TRBV27	ASRSGDNYYEQF
TRBV4-2	ASSQESSGRHLVYEQY
TRBV24-1	ATSDLRGPNTGELF
TRBV27	ASSRWVSQPQH
TRBV2	ASSEGLPEQF
TRBV5-1	ASSLVTSNTEAF
TRBV13	ASSLVQETQY
TRBV11-2	ASSLGTDTQD
TRBV2	ASNPGLGYEQY
TRBV24-1	ATSDMATGENTGELF
TRBV19	ASSIASYEQY
TRBV7-2	ASSLWTSNQPQH
TRBV24-1	ATSATGLQETQY
TRBV28	ASSFRGPSPYEQY
TRBV7-6	ASSLEVAGATKNIQY
TRBV19	ASSRLRTGGRQPQH
TRBV12-3/TRBV12-4	ASSIRLADQPQH
TRBV7-2	ASSSWGAVRETQY
TRBV7-9	ASSINTPGLIQETQY
TRBV11-2	ASSFPKQGATGGQAGANEQF